These 28 T cell receptor beta chains originate from one sample sequenced in a study of T cell responses to AZD1222 COVID-19 vaccine. Only in-frame clones appear in the TCRdb table, and some are missing; sequencing was by immunoSEQ multiplex PCR. The profile shows about 110,000 clones, approximately 87% of them singletons. Here the sequenced sample was peripheral blood, taken on day 0 of AZD1222 vaccination. The receptors shown here come from an adult in good health.

The chain recombines TRBV28 with TRBJ1-1; D not certain. Germline CDR1 and CDR2: MDHEN and SYDVKM. V lost 6 bases to trimming and J lost 2 bases, with 7 bases between them. There are 12 residues in the CDR3. DNA of the CDR3: TGTGCCAGCAGCAGGAGAAACACTGAAGCTTTCTTT. Translation: CASSRRNTEAFF. Variable domain in full (rest from reference TRBV28 and TRBJ1-1): DVKVTQSSRYLVKRTGEKVFLECVQDMDHENMFWYRQDPGLGLRLIYFSYDVKMKEKGDIPEGYSVSREKKERFSLILESASTNQTSMYLCASSRRNTEAFFGQGTRLTVV.

The J gene is TRBJ1-1, the V gene TRBV5-1; 10 bases fit TRBD1. From germline, CDR1 is SGHRS and CDR2 YFSETQ. There are 15 residues in the CDR3. With V trimmed by 5 bases and J by 3 bases, 7 bases remained unmatched. CDR3 protein: CASSPRTGGDTEAFF. The CDR3 DNA reads as TGCGCCAGCAGTCCTCGGACAGGGGGAGACACTGAAGCTTTCTTT.

This rearrangement joins TRBV5-6 to TRBJ1-3; no clear D gene. The length of the CDR3 is 12 residues. V gave up 4 bases and J gave up 7 bases, with 9 bases separating them. Germline CDR1 SGHDT, CDR2 YYEEEE. CDR3 bases: TGTGCCAGCAGCCGGGTTGCGAACACCATATATTTT. Translating it yields CASSRVANTIYF.

This clone was counted a single time. This chain links TRBV2 with TRBJ2-5; 10 positions agree with TRBD2. Trimming took 7 bases from V and 5 from J; bases not matched to a gene: 7. The germline CDR1 and CDR2 sequences are SNHLY and FYNNEI. The CDR3 covers 14 residues. CDR3: CASTGTSVSETQYF. CDR3 nucleotides: TGTGCCAGCACCGGGACTAGCGTGTCGGAGACCCAGTACTTC.

This clone was counted a few times. The chain is built from TRBV29-1 and TRBJ1-3; D gene ambiguous. V was cut by 7 bases and J by 1 base, with 8 bases left in between. This CDR3 spans 12 amino acids. Germline V lookup: CDR1 SQVTM, CDR2 ANQGSEA. The DNA of the CDR3 is TGCAGCGGGTCGGGGTCTGGAAACACCATATATTTT. Its protein is CSGSGSGNTIYF.

The CDR3 region is CASSYRQGATSGANVLTF. The CDR3 DNA reads TGCGCCAGCAGCTACAGACAGGGGGCTACCTCTGGGGCCAACGTCCTGACTTTC. The J gene is TRBJ2-6, the V gene TRBV5-1; 10 nucleotides line up with TRBD1. The V gene's germline CDR1 is SGHRS and CDR2 YFSETQ. V was pared by 3 bases and J by 0 bases, with 6 bases of the junction left unmatched. The CDR3 is 18 amino acids.

This clone was detected a few times. The chain couples TRBV2 to TRBJ1-2; a weak D match, TRBD1 (5 bases). CDR1 is SNHLY and CDR2 is FYNNEI in the germline V gene. This CDR3 has 13 amino acids. Trimming took 1 base from V and 2 from J, leaving 5 bases between them. The DNA of the CDR3 is TGTGCCAGCAGTGAAGAGGGGAACTATGGCTACACCTTC. Translating it yields CASSEEGNYGYTF.

The rearrangement joins TRBV9 to TRBJ1-2; D uncertain. V dropped 0 bases and J dropped 7 bases, with 13 bases sitting between them. The CDR3 has 14 residues. CDR1 is SGDLS, CDR2 YYNGEE, per germline. CDR3: CASSVAANMAGYTF. DNA of the CDR3: TGTGCCAGCAGCGTAGCTGCAAACATGGCTGGCTACACCTTC.

The chain joins TRBV3-1 (or the pseudogene TRBV3-2) to TRBJ1-2; 12 nucleotides align to TRBD1. The CDR3 is 17 amino acids. J gave up 7 bases and V 5 bases, and 14 bases lay outside the gene matches. In germline, CDR1 is LGHDT, CDR2 YNNKEL (reference sequence). The CDR3 nucleotides read TGTGCCAGCAGCATATCACTATCGGGACAGGGGGCTTCTGGCTACACCTTC. Its protein product is CASSISLSGQGASGYTF.

The V call is TRBV7-3, the J call TRBJ2-7; possibly TRBD1 or TRBD2 for D (5 bases each). V lost 6 bases, J lost 5 bases, and 20 bases lay in between. Per the germline V gene, CDR1 is SGHTA and CDR2 is FQGTGA. The length of the CDR3 is 15 residues. The CDR3 sequence: CASSLPGTGNHEQYF. The CDR3 nucleotides read TGTGCCAGCAGTTTACCCGGGACCGGGAACCACGAGCAGTACTTC.

This clone was seen only a few times. The chain employs TRBV7-2 and TRBJ1-1; TRBD1 might be the D (5 bases). Trimming took off 8 bases at V and 0 bases at J, with 10 bases between the two ends. There are 13 residues in the CDR3. Looked up from germline, CDR1 is SGHTA and CDR2 is FQGNSA. The CDR3 sequence: CASREDMNTEAFF. In DNA form, the CDR3 reads TGTGCCAGCCGAGAGGACATGAACACTGAAGCTTTCTTT.

The V gene is TRBV3-1 (or the pseudogene TRBV3-2), the J gene TRBJ1-2; D possibly corresponds to TRBD1 (5 bases). The CDR3 runs 15 residues. Trimming stripped 1 base from V and 4 bases from J, with 13 bases between. CDR1 and CDR2 (germline): LGHDT, YNNKEL (reference sequence). The CDR3 reads CASSQGGRAIYGYTF. CDR3 bases: TGTGCCAGCAGCCAAGGGGGCAGGGCCATCTATGGCTACACCTTC.

The chain has TRBV27 and TRBJ1-6; TRBD1 matches at 8 bases. This CDR3 comprises 17 residues. Looked up from germline, CDR1 is MNHEY and CDR2 is SMNVEV (reference sequence). The V segment lost 9 bases and the J segment 0 bases; nucleotides outside the gene matches: 10. The CDR3 nucleotides read TGTGCCAGTTCTCGGGACAGGACCAACTCCTATAATTCACCCCTCCACTTT. It encodes CASSRDRTNSYNSPLHF.

V usage is TRBV6-5 and J usage is TRBJ2-7; a weak D match, TRBD1 (6 bases). The germline V and J ends were trimmed by 6 bases and 7 bases, with 19 bases remaining between them. CDR1 is MNHEY and CDR2 is SVGAGI in the germline V gene. The CDR3 loop spans 14 amino acids. CDR3 protein: CASSLIRGTGEQYF. DNA for the CDR3: TGTGCCAGCAGCCTCATCAGGGGAACGGGGGAGCAGTACTTC.

This chain links TRBV11-2 with TRBJ2-7; D ambiguous. Germline V CDR1 and CDR2: SGHAT, FQNNGV. Trimming cost V 8 bases and J 2 bases, with 13 bases left between them. The CDR3 has 13 residues. The CDR3 reads CASSRGYTYEQYF. CDR3 DNA: TGTGCCAGCTCTCGTGGCTATACCTACGAGCAGTACTTC.

The V call is TRBV28, the J call TRBJ1-2, with D possibly being TRBD1 (5 bases). CDR3 length: 12 amino acids. Trimming removed 3 bases from V and 7 bases from J, with 9 bases in between. Per germline, CDR1 MDHEN and CDR2 SYDVKM. The CDR3 sequence: CASSLGQLGYTF. Written as DNA, the CDR3 is TGTGCCAGCAGTTTGGGGCAGCTTGGCTACACCTTC.

The V gene is TRBV30, the J gene TRBJ1-4; D unclear. Germline lookup yields CDR1 GTSNPN and CDR2 SVGIG (reference sequence). V lost 0 bases to trimming and J lost 7 bases, with 3 bases between them. This CDR3 contains 11 residues. CDR3 residues: CAWSVGEKLFF. The CDR3 DNA follows: TGTGCCTGGAGTGTAGGTGAAAAACTGTTTTTT.

The genes are TRBV18 and TRBJ1-6, with 9 bases lining up with TRBD1. Germline CDR1 is KGHSH and CDR2 is LQKENI. Trimming cost V 3 bases and J 1 base; bases outside gene matches: 4. The CDR3 has 17 residues. The CDR3 DNA sequence: TGTGCCAGCTCACCCGGACAGGGGAAATCCTATAATTCACCCCTCCACTTT. It specifies CASSPGQGKSYNSPLHF. Together with reference TRBV18 and TRBJ1-6, the CDR3 gives the full variable domain: NAGVMQNPRHLVRRRGQEARLRCSPMKGHSHVYWYRQLPEEGLKFMVYLQKENIIDESGMPKERFSAEFPKEGPSILRIQQVVRGDSAAYFCASSPGQGKSYNSPLHFGNGTRLTVT.

This sequence joins TRBV10-3 and TRBJ2-7, with 7 bases fitting TRBD1. The V gene end was trimmed by 5 bases and the J gene end by 4 bases; junction bases not matched to a gene: 2. Germline values: CDR1 ENHRY, CDR2 SYGVKD. This CDR3 contains 12 residues. The CDR3: CAISMDRYEQYF. The CDR3 DNA reads as TGTGCCATCAGTATGGACAGGTACGAGCAGTACTTC.

This clone is a singleton in its sample. The CDR3 DNA is TGTGCCAGCAGCTTCGGGACACACATTGACTATGAGCAGTTCTTC. Its protein product is CASSFGTHIDYEQFF. The V and J genes are TRBV5-6 and TRBJ2-1; tentative D call: TRBD1 (6 bases). V lost 2 bases and J lost 8, with 17 bases in between. The CDR3 contains 15 residues. The V gene's germline CDR1 is SGHDT and CDR2 YYEEEE.

In its sample, this clone was seen once. V is TRBV3-1 (or the pseudogene TRBV3-2) and J is TRBJ1-4, with D maybe TRBD1 (5 bases). With 3 bases removed from V and 0 bases from J, the gap between germline ends came to 11 bases. Germline V gene lookup returns CDR1 LGHDT and CDR2 YNNKEL (reference sequence). The CDR3 extends over 16 amino acids. The CDR3 nucleotides read TGTGCCAGCAGCCATGGACACCATGCAACTAATGAAAAACTGTTTTTT. This encodes CASSHGHHATNEKLFF.

The chain uses TRBV7-9 and TRBJ2-5, with D possibly matching TRBD1 (5 bases). The CDR3 has 16 amino acids. Trimming cost V 0 bases and J 2 bases, with 13 bases left between them. Germline V gene data show CDR1 as SEHNR and CDR2 as FQNEAQ (reference sequence). CDR3 DNA: TGTGCCAGCAGCTTAGCTGATAAGGGGTTACAAGAGACCCAGTACTTC. Protein product: CASSLADKGLQETQYF. The variable domain in full, completed from reference TRBV7-9 and TRBJ2-5, reads DTGVSQNPRHKITKRGQNVTFRCDPISEHNRLYWYRQTLGQGPEFLTYFQNEAQLEKSRLLSDRFSAERPKGSFSTLEIQRTEQGDSAMYLCASSLADKGLQETQYFGPGTRLLVL.

The rearrangement uses TRBV18 and TRBJ1-3; D call uncertain. Trimming pared 0 bases from V and 0 bases from J, leaving 9 bases between. CDR3 length equals 16 residues. Per germline, CDR1 KGHSH and CDR2 LQKENI. CDR3 DNA sequence: TGTGCCAGCTCACCACCCTGGGCCCCCTCTGGAAACACCATATATTTT. Its protein is CASSPPWAPSGNTIYF.

The V and J genes are TRBV10-3 and TRBJ2-7; 10 nucleotides agree with TRBD2. The length of the CDR3 is 18 residues. V was pared by 4 bases and J by 3 bases, with 15 bases of the junction left unmatched. Germline CDR1 and CDR2: ENHRY and SYGVKD. The CDR3 protein is CAISGGGKLAGYHYEQYF. CDR3 DNA: TGTGCCATCAGTGGGGGGGGTAAACTAGCGGGATATCACTACGAGCAGTACTTC.

The rearrangement uses TRBV5-4 and TRBJ2-2; 10 nucleotides match TRBD1. The length of the CDR3 is 16 residues. Germline V gene data show CDR1 as SGHNT and CDR2 as YYREEE (reference sequence). J was trimmed by 7 bases and V by 4 bases; bases with no gene match: 10. The CDR3 region is CASSPSGQGTVGELFF. The CDR3 coding sequence is TGTGCCAGCAGCCCCTCGGGACAGGGGACCGTCGGGGAGCTGTTTTTT.

The rearrangement uses TRBV28 and TRBJ1-1, with D tentatively TRBD1 (5 bases). The CDR3 runs to 14 residues. From germline, CDR1 is MDHEN and CDR2 SYDVKM. V lost 4 bases, J lost 5 bases, and 14 bases lay in between. The CDR3 DNA reads TGTGCCAGCAGTTCGGGGCAGGCACGAACTGAAGCTTTCTTT. Translated: CASSSGQARTEAFF.

V gene TRBV6-2 or TRBV6-3 combines with J gene TRBJ2-3; the D is unclear. The CDR3 is 13 amino acids. Trimming cost V 6 bases and J 0 bases, with 7 bases left between them. Germline lookup yields CDR1 MNHEY and CDR2 SVGEGT. The CDR3 coding sequence is TGTGCCAGCAGCGCCGGTAGCACAGATACGCAGTATTTT. Protein: CASSAGSTDTQYF.

The chain combines TRBV4-1 with TRBJ1-5; D gene uncertain. Germline-derived CDR1 and CDR2 are MGHRA and YSYEKL. V was trimmed by 4 bases and J by 1 base, leaving 17 bases between them. The CDR3 sequence is 17 residues long. CDR3 nucleotide sequence: TGCGCCAGCAGCCGTATTGCCGGGAGCATGAGCAATCAGCCCCAGCATTTT. Encoded protein: CASSRIAGSMSNQPQHF.